The 13 T cell receptor beta chains below all came from one sample that was sequenced in a study of early T cells in non-severe SARS-CoV-2 infection. Using its own MiXCR run on the 5' RACE reads, TCRdb lists one record per CDR3 protein. This sample yields more than 70,000 distinct CDR3 sequences, of which 9% to 15% are seen a single time; less than 8.5% belongs to the top ten. The sequencing sample was made of whole blood. The receptor set was obtained from an adult who was a healthcare worker with PCR-confirmed SARS-CoV-2 infection or an uninfected control (not recorded which).

This chain joins TRBV9 and TRBJ2-6; TRBD1 is a possible D gene (5 bases). This CDR3 region has 20 residues. V was pared by 4 bases and J by 3 bases, with 26 bases between. Per germline, CDR1 SGDLS and CDR2 YYNGEE. CDR3 region: CASSPSPAGQGAVGANVLTF. CDR3 coding DNA: TGTGCCAGCAGCCCAAGCCCTGCCGGGCAGGGCGCCGTTGGGGCCAACGTCCTGACTTTC.

This clonotype has at least ten counts. The J gene is TRBJ1-2, the V gene TRBV29-1; 7 nucleotides align to TRBD1. V shed 6 bases, J shed 0 bases, and the junction held 1 base outside the gene matches. This CDR3 contains 12 residues. Germline V gene lookup returns CDR1 SQVTM and CDR2 ANQGSEA. The CDR3 region is CSVGQTNYGYTF. In DNA, the CDR3 is TGCAGCGTGGGACAGACTAACTATGGCTACACCTTC. Looking up the rest from reference TRBV29-1 and TRBJ1-2 gives the full variable domain: SAVISQKPSRDICQRGTSLTIQCQVDSQVTMMFWYRQQPGQSLTLIATANQGSEATYESGFVIDKFPISRPNLTFSTLTVSNMSPEDSSIYLCSVGQTNYGYTFGSGTRLTVV.

This clonotype was observed a handful of times. CDR3 in DNA: TGTGCCAGCAGTTCCGGGACAGGGAACTATGGCTACACCTTC. This codes for CASSSGTGNYGYTF. The chain links TRBV27 to TRBJ1-2; 9 bases map to TRBD1. V shed 4 bases, J shed 2 bases, and the junction held 2 bases outside the gene matches. The CDR3 length is 14 residues. CDR1 is MNHEY and CDR2 is SMNVEV in the germline V gene (reference sequence).

This clonotype came up many times. The chain has TRBV11-2 and TRBJ2-3; D not certain. This CDR3 comprises 15 residues. The V gene lost 0 bases and the J gene lost 2 bases, with 9 bases spanning the gap. Germline V gene sequence: CDR1 SGHAT, CDR2 FQNNGV. The CDR3: CASSLEGLNTDTQYF. For the CDR3, the DNA is TGTGCCAGCAGCTTAGAAGGCCTAAACACAGATACGCAGTATTTT.

This clonotype turned up a few times. This sequence joins TRBV20-1 and TRBJ2-3; D is uncertain. Germline CDR1 is DFQATT and CDR2 is SNEGSKA (reference sequence). Trimming removed 6 bases from V and 2 bases from J, with 9 bases in between. This CDR3 region has 12 residues. CDR3 DNA sequence: TGCAGTGCCTCCCCCCCCACAGATACGCAGTATTTT. It encodes CSASPPTDTQYF.

This clonotype turned up a few times. The chain is built from TRBV5-1 and TRBJ2-7, with D possibly being TRBD2 (5 bases). The V and J ends lost 0 bases and 2 bases respectively, with 18 bases between them. The CDR3 has 17 residues. Germline V CDR1 and CDR2: SGHRS, YFSETQ. The CDR3 DNA is TGCGCCAGCAGCTTGGCCCTCAGCGGATCTTTGCCCTACGAGCAGTACTTC. Encoded protein: CASSLALSGSLPYEQYF.

The table lists this clonotype with a few counts. The chain joins TRBV29-1 to TRBJ2-5; unclear D gene. Germline CDR1 SQVTM, CDR2 ANQGSEA. The CDR3 is made up of 12 amino acids. V lost 3 bases to trimming and J lost 1 base, with 6 bases between them. The CDR3 DNA reads as TGCAGCGTTGATTATAGCCAAGAGACCCAGTACTTC. Translating gives CSVDYSQETQYF.

The chain recombines TRBV5-1 with TRBJ2-1; 9 nucleotides match TRBD2. Germline-derived CDR1 and CDR2 are SGHRS and YFSETQ. J was trimmed by 9 bases and V by 0 bases; bases with no gene match: 4. CDR3 length equals 14 residues. CDR3 protein: CASSLGVAGVEQFF. The CDR3 nucleotides read TGCGCCAGCAGCTTGGGGGTAGCGGGAGTTGAGCAGTTCTTC.

This clonotype was detected only a few times. This rearrangement joins TRBV12-3 or TRBV12-4 to TRBJ2-7, with D possibly matching TRBD2 (5 bases). The V and J ends lost 5 bases and 2 bases respectively, with 16 bases between them. The CDR3 extends over 15 amino acids. CDR3 DNA: TGTGCCAGCAGTCCCCATGGTAGCGCTCCCTACGAGCAGTACTTC. Translating gives CASSPHGSAPYEQYF.

In its sample, this clonotype was seen many times. The CDR3 region has the DNA TGTGCCAGCTCACCCGGGACCGAGCAGTACTTC. It translates to CASSPGTEQYF. The V gene is TRBV18, the J gene TRBJ2-7; D may correspond to TRBD1 or TRBD2 (5 bases each). Germline assignment: CDR1 KGHSH and CDR2 LQKENI. This CDR3 has 11 amino acids. The V end lost 3 bases, the J end lost 6 bases, and 6 bases lay between the germline ends.

This clonotype was recorded a few times. This rearrangement joins TRBV4-3 to TRBJ2-1; no clear D. V gave up 0 bases and J gave up 3 bases, with 9 bases separating them. CDR3 length equals 15 residues. CDR1 and CDR2 (germline): LGHNA, YSLEER. CDR3 bases: TGCGCCAGCAGCCAAGATCTACCCGGCTACAATGAGCAGTTCTTC. It encodes CASSQDLPGYNEQFF.

This sequence joins TRBV6-6 and TRBJ1-2; 8 nucleotides align to TRBD1. CDR3 size: 15 residues. Per germline, CDR1 MNHNY and CDR2 SVGAGI (reference sequence). J gave up 5 bases and V 5 bases, and 10 bases lay outside the gene matches. CDR3 sequence (DNA): TGTGCCAGCAGTAAGCCGCAGGGGGCCGAGTATGGCTACACCTTC. As protein: CASSKPQGAEYGYTF.

The rearrangement uses TRBV14 and TRBJ2-3, with 12 bases lining up with TRBD2. CDR1 is SGHDN and CDR2 is FVKESK in the germline V gene. This CDR3 has 16 amino acids. The junction had 7 bases not matched to a gene; V was cut back by 4 bases and J by 5 bases. The CDR3 sequence: CASSPGLAGLRDTQYF. Here the CDR3 DNA reads TGTGCCAGCAGCCCCGGACTAGCGGGATTGAGAGATACGCAGTATTTT.